This T cell receptor (beta chain) comes out of a study of T-cell reconstitution after alpha-beta-depleted transplantation in children. Study-level results: Newly generated T cells supplied most T-cell counts and diversity one year post-transplant. After transplant, at about two months, alpha-beta T cells were reportedly derived from several hundred expanded graft clones. It was surviving recipient T cells and thymic progenitors that gave some patients high TCRbeta diversity at day 60.

Ten or more counts support this clonotype. Antigen specificity is unknown. The TCRbeta library incorporated unique molecular identifiers. TCRdb recomputed calls from the PCR reads with MiXCR, one row per CDR3 protein. The top ten hold 2% to 2.5% of the sample, which has approximately 490,000 distinct CDR3 sequences, under 12% seen once. The CDR3 extends over 14 amino acids. The V gene lost 3 bases and the J gene lost 5 bases, with 10 bases spanning the gap. Germline-derived CDR1 and CDR2 are MNHEY and SVGEGT. The rearrangement uses TRBV6-2 or TRBV6-3 and TRBJ2-2; a possible D gene is TRBD1 (5 bases). The material was PBMCs, obtained before TCRalphabeta/CD19-depleted stem cell transplant. This TCR was sampled from a child aged 2 to 15 with inherited bone marrow failure, due to receive a stem cell transplant. CDR3 residues: CASSYDSETGELFF. The CDR3 coding sequence is TGTGCCAGCAGTTATGACAGCGAGACCGGGGAGCTGTTTTTT.